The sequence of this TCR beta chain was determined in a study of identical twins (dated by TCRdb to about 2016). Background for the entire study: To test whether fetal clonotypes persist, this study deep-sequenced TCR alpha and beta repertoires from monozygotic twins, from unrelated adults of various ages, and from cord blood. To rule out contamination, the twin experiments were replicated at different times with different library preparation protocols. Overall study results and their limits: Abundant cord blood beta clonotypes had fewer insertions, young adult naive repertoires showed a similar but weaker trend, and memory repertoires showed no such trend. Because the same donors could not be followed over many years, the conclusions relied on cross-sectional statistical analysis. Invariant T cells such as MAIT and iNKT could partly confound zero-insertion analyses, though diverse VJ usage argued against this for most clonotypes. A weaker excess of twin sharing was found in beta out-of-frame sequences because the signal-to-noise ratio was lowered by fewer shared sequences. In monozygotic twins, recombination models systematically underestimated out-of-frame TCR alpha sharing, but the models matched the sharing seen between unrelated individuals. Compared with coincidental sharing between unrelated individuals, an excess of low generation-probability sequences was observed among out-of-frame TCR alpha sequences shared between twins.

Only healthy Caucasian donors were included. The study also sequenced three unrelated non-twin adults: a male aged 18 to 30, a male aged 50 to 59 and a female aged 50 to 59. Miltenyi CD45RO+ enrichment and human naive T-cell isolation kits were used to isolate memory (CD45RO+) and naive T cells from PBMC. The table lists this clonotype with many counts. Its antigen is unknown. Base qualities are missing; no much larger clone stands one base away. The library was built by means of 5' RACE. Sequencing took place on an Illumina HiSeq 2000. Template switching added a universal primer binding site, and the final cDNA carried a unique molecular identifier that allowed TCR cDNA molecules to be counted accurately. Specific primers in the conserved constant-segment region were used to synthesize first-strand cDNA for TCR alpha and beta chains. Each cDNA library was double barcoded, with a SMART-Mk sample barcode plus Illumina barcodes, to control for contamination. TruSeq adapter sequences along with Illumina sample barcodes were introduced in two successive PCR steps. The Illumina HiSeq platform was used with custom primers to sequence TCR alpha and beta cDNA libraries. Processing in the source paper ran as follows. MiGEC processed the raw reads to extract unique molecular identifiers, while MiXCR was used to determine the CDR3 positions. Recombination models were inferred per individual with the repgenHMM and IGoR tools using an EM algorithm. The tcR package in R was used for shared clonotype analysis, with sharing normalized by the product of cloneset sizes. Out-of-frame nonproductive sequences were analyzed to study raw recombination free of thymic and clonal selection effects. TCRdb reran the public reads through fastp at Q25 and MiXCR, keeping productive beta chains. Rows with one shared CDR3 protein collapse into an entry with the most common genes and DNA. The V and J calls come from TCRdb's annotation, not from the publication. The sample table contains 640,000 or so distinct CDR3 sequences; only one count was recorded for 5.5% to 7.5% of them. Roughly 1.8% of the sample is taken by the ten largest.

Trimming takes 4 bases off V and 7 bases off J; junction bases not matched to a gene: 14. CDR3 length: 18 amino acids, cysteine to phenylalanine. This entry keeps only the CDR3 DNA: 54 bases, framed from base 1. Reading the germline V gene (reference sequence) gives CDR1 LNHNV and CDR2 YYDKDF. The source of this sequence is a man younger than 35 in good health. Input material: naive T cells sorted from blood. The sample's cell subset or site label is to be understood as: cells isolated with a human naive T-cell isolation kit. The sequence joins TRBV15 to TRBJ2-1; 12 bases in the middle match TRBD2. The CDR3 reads CATSNHRNRLAGVNEQFF. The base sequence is TGTGCCACCAGCAATCACAGAAATCGACTAGCGGGAGTGAATGAGCAGTTCTTC.